The sequence of this T cell receptor (beta chain) was determined in a study of blood T cell repertoires in COVID-19. Study context: Collection of acute and convalescent COVID-19 samples took place in the United States, Italy and Spain. Sources were T cells, B-cell-depleted T cells, or PBMCs; the material itself was cDNA or gDNA.

In the authors' methods: The assay estimated nucleated cells by amplifying reference gene primers. Assay used: immunoSEQ multiplex PCR; TCRdb lists only in-frame clones, some missing. The V and J calls and the clone size are those of that table, but D and trimming were determined from the DNA. Of about 58,000 clones listed, 78% are singletons. The CDR3 runs 14 residues. Germline V gene lookup returns CDR1 ENHRY and CDR2 SYGVKD. Germline trimming cut 11 bases from V and 0 bases from J; bases unmatched to any gene: 9. This rearrangement joins TRBV10-3 to TRBJ1-1; TRBD1 aligns across 7 bases. Material for sequencing was peripheral blood. The receptor was isolated from a human donor in a cohort sampled during active COVID-19. The CDR3 region is CASTGTVMNTEAFF. CDR3 nucleotide sequence: TGTGCCTCCACGGGGACAGTCATGAACACTGAAGCTTTCTTT.